This T cell receptor (beta chain) is drawn from a study of CD8+ T cells in alopecia areata. Study results and caveats: Clonality in lesional scalp, especially alopecia totalis/universalis, exceeded that of normal scalp.

Germline V CDR1 and CDR2: SEHNR, FQNEAQ (reference sequence). With 1 base removed from V and 4 bases from J, the gap between germline ends came to 8 bases. The length of the CDR3 is 14 residues. Extracted from the samples, RNA was reverse transcribed into cDNA to serve as the sequencing template. This table comes from immunoSEQ multiplex PCR, and its TCRdb copy is limited to in-frame clones, with some not included. Of about 120,000 clones detected, roughly 50% appear once; the ten largest clones hold approximately 10%. In this sample, this clone turned up a few times. Its specificity is not known. This chain links TRBV7-9 with TRBJ2-1, with D hard to call. Sequenced input: NKG2D-low CD8+ T cells sorted from blood. This clonotype originated in a human donor with alopecia areata. Written as DNA, the CDR3 is TGTGCCAGCAGCTTAGATCTGGGGTACAATGAGCAGTTCTTC. Protein product: CASSLDLGYNEQFF.